The clone carrying this T cell receptor (beta chain) came up a few times. The CDR3 has 14 residues. V dropped 5 bases and J dropped 2; count of bases not matched to a gene: 8. From germline, CDR1 is DFQATT and CDR2 SNEGSKA (reference sequence). The time point is: sample taken at primary tumor resection. Tumor, nontumor lung or frozen PBMC supplied whole RNA, sequenced without sorting. The donor group consisted of under 95 patients who had untreated, early-stage non-small cell lung cancer. This specimen belongs to a study of spatial heterogeneity in lung cancer. Looking at the study overall: Consistent detection of more beta-chain than alpha-chain sequences was observed.

TCRdb analysed the 5' RACE reads with MiXCR anew, one entry per CDR3 protein. This table has 30,000 to 45,000 distinct CDR3 sequences, less than 5.5% appearing once. The chain employs TRBV20-1 and TRBJ2-7; TRBD2 matches 8 bases. The sequence was collected from a female donor with early-stage non-small cell lung cancer. Sequencing was performed on PBMCs, taken at surgery. In DNA form, the CDR3 reads TGCAGTGCTTTCTATAGCGGGAACCCCTACGAGCAGTACTTC. Encoded protein: CSAFYSGNPYEQYF.